A single sample is the source of the 13 T cell receptor beta chains below, sequenced in a study of T cells in Graves' hyperthyroidism and ophthalmopathy. TCR beta CDR3 regions were amplified from RNA. The HTBI primer set drove a first-round RT-PCR of the TCR CDR3. MiXCR, applied by TCRdb to the multiplex PCR reads, yields one record per CDR3 protein. The sample has about 740,000 distinct CDR3 sequences, around 13% seen once. Sample: blood. Receptor source: a woman aged 18 to 35 with Graves' hyperthyroidism.

The chain is built from TRBV24-1 and TRBJ2-2, with 10 bases lining up with TRBD1. The CDR3 length is 18 residues. V was pared by 2 bases and J by 6 bases, with 11 bases of the junction left unmatched. In germline, CDR1 is KGHDR, CDR2 SFDVKD. The CDR3, as DNA: TGTGCCACCAGTGATTCGCTCCAGGACAGGGGGTTCCCCGGGGAGCTGTTTTTT. This codes for CATSDSLQDRGFPGELFF.

This clonotype was observed a handful of times. V is TRBV5-4 and J is TRBJ2-6; 7 bases are shared with TRBD1. The CDR3 is 19 residues long. Trimming cost V 0 bases and J 2 bases; bases outside gene matches: 11. Germline loops: CDR1 SGHNT, CDR2 YYREEE (reference sequence). The CDR3: CASSLAGTVIATGANVLTF. CDR3 coding DNA: TGTGCCAGCAGCTTGGCCGGGACAGTTATTGCCACTGGGGCCAACGTCCTGACTTTC. Using reference TRBV5-4 and TRBJ2-6 for the parts outside the CDR3, the full variable domain is ETGVTQSPTHLIKTRGQQVTLRCSSQSGHNTVSWYQQALGQGPQFIFQYYREEENGRGNFPPRFSGLQFPNYSSELNVNALELDDSALYLCASSLAGTVIATGANVLTFGAGSRLTVL.

This clonotype was counted ten times or more. CDR3 coding DNA: TGCAGTGCCGCAACAGGGGGTGGGAATCAGCCCCAGCATTTT. Its translation: CSAATGGGNQPQHF. The chain combines TRBV20-1 with TRBJ1-5; 8 nucleotides line up with TRBD1. CDR1 is DFQATT and CDR2 is SNEGSKA in the germline V gene (reference sequence). The CDR3 has 14 amino acids. The junction had 8 bases not matched to a gene; V was cut back by 6 bases and J by 4 bases.

V usage is TRBV27 and J usage is TRBJ2-7; TRBD2 aligns across 13 bases. CDR3 length: 18 amino acids. Trimming removed 8 bases from V and 12 bases from J; junction bases left unmatched: 25. Germline CDR1 and CDR2: MNHEY and SMNVEV (reference sequence). The CDR3, as DNA: TGTGCCAGCTCACCAAGGGCAGGGAGCGGACTAGCGGGAGTACGGCGGTACTTC. The encoded protein is CASSPRAGSGLAGVRRYF.

The CDR3, as DNA: TGTGCCAGCAGCTTAACGAAAGGGGGTAACAATGAGCAGTTCTTC. The encoded protein is CASSLTKGGNNEQFF. The V gene is TRBV7-3, the J gene TRBJ2-1; possibly TRBD1 for D (6 bases). The CDR3 is 15 amino acids. V dropped 0 bases and J dropped 5 bases, with 11 bases sitting between them. CDR1 SGHTA and CDR2 FQGTGA come from the germline V gene.

The table lists this clonotype with a few counts. This chain uses TRBV19 with TRBJ1-5, with a tentative D call TRBD1 (5 bases). The V gene's germline CDR1 is LNHDA and CDR2 SQIVND (reference sequence). This CDR3 has 14 residues. V lost 4 bases to trimming and J lost 4 bases, with 11 bases between them. The CDR3 DNA reads TGTGCCAGTAGTACCCGGGGCCCTAATCAGCCCCAGCATTTT. Amino acid sequence: CASSTRGPNQPQHF.

V gene TRBV12-3 or TRBV12-4 combines with J gene TRBJ2-3, with a tentative D call TRBD2 (5 bases). The V and J ends lost 3 bases and 1 base respectively, with 14 bases between them. CDR3 size: 16 residues. The CDR3 region is CASSFIPAEGTDTQYF. CDR3 DNA sequence: TGTGCCAGCAGTTTTATTCCAGCGGAAGGCACAGATACGCAGTATTTT.

The chain recombines TRBV7-9 with TRBJ2-1, with D uncertain. Per the germline V gene, CDR1 is SEHNR and CDR2 is FQNEAQ (reference sequence). With 5 bases removed from V and 5 bases from J, the gap between germline ends came to 13 bases. CDR3 length: 14 residues. The CDR3 bases are TGTGCCAGCAGCGCGCCGGGCAAGAACAATGAGCAGTTCTTC. Translating it yields CASSAPGKNNEQFF.

The V call is TRBV29-1, the J call TRBJ1-3; 7 nucleotides match TRBD1. V lost 7 bases and J lost 11; bases outside the gene matches: 11. In germline, CDR1 is SQVTM, CDR2 ANQGSEA. This CDR3 is built from 12 residues. The DNA for the CDR3 is TGCAGCGGCAGACAGGGAAGGGGTCCCATATATTTT. It encodes CSGRQGRGPIYF.

This rearrangement joins TRBV4-2 to TRBJ2-7; D remains unclear. The CDR3 is 15 residues long. Germline loops: CDR1 LGHNA, CDR2 YNFKEQ. Between the trimmed V and J ends, which lost 0 bases and 5 bases, there was a span of 14 bases. CDR3 in DNA: TGTGCCAGCAGCCAAGATCGTCACCGGTCCGACGAGCAGTACTTC. It is translated as CASSQDRHRSDEQYF.

This rearrangement joins TRBV24-1 to TRBJ2-1, with 10 nucleotides matching TRBD2. This CDR3 has 19 amino acids. V lost 1 base to trimming and J lost 8 bases; unmatched junction nucleotides: 16. CDR1 is KGHDR, CDR2 SFDVKD, per germline. The CDR3 DNA follows: TGTGCCACCAGTGATTTAGCGGGAGGGGCGTTGGGTGATAGGGATGAGCAGTTCTTC. This encodes CATSDLAGGALGDRDEQFF.

The DNA of the CDR3 is TGTGCCAGCAGTGCGGACAGCGCCGGGGCCAACGTCCTGACTTTC. It codes for CASSADSAGANVLTF. The chain combines TRBV2 with TRBJ2-6, with a weak D call TRBD1 (6 bases). The CDR3 covers 15 residues. Germline V lookup: CDR1 SNHLY, CDR2 FYNNEI. The germline V and J ends were trimmed by 4 bases and 4 bases, with 11 bases remaining between them.

The rearrangement uses TRBV7-2 and TRBJ2-1; 13 bases align to TRBD2. The V and J ends lost 1 base and 8 bases, in that order; junction bases with no gene match: 11. From germline, CDR1 is SGHTA and CDR2 FQGNSA. The CDR3 has 18 amino acids. The CDR3 nucleotides read TGTGCCAGCAGCTTAGACCCCCCTCGGACTAGCGGGAGAGATGAGCAGTTCTTC. Residues: CASSLDPPRTSGRDEQFF.